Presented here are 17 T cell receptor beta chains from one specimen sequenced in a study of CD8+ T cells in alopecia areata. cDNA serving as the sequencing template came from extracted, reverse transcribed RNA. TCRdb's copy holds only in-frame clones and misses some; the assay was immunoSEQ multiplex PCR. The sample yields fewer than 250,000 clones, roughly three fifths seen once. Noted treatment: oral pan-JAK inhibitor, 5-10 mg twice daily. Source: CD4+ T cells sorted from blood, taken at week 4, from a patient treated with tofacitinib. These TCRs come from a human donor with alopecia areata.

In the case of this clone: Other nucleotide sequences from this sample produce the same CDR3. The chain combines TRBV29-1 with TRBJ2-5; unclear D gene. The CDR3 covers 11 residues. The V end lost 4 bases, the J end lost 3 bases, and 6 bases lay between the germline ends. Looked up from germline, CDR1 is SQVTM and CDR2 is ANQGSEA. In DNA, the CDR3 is TGCAGCGTTGTACGGGAAGAGACCCAGTACTTC. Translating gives CSVVREETQYF.

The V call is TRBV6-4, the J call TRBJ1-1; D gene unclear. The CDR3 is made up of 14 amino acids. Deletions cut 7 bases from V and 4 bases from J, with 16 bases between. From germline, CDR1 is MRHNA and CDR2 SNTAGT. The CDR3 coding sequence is TGTGCCAGCATCCCTAATGGGGTGTTCACTGAAGCTTTCTTT. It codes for CASIPNGVFTEAFF.

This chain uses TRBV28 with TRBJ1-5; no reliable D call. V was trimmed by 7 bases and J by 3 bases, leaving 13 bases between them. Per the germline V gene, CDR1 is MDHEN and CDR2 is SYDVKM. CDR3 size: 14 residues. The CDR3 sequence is CASTRREYNQPQHF. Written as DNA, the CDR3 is TGTGCCAGCACCCGAAGGGAGTACAATCAGCCCCAGCATTTT.

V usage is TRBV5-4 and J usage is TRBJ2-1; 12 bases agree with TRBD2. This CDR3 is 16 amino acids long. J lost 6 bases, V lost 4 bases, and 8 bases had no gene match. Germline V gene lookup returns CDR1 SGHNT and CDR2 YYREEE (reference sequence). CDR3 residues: CASSKVLAGGTNEQFF. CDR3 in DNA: TGTGCCAGCAGCAAAGTACTAGCGGGAGGCACCAATGAGCAGTTCTTC. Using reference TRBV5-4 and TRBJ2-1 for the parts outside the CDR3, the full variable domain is ETGVTQSPTHLIKTRGQQVTLRCSSQSGHNTVSWYQQALGQGPQFIFQYYREEENGRGNFPPRFSGLQFPNYSSELNVNALELDDSALYLCASSKVLAGGTNEQFFGPGTRLTVL.

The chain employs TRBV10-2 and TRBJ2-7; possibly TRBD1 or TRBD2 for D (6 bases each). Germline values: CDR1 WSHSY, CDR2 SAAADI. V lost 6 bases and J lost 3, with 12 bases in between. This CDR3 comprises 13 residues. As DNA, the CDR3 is TGCGCCAGCAGGGAGGGGGGTGACTACGAGCAGTACTTC. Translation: CASREGGDYEQYF.

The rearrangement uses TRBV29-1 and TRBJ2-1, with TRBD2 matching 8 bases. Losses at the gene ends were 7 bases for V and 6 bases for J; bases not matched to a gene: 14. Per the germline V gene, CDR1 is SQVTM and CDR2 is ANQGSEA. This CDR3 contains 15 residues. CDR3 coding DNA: TGCAGCGCTTCTCGGGGCCGGACTAGCCGCAATGAGCAGTTCTTC. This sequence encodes CSASRGRTSRNEQFF.

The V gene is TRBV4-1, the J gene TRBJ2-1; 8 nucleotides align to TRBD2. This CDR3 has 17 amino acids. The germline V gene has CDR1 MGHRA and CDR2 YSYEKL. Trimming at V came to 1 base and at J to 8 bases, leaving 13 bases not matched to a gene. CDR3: CASSQGPAGGFRDEQFF. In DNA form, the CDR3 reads TGCGCCAGCAGCCAAGGACCCGCGGGAGGATTTAGGGATGAGCAGTTCTTC.

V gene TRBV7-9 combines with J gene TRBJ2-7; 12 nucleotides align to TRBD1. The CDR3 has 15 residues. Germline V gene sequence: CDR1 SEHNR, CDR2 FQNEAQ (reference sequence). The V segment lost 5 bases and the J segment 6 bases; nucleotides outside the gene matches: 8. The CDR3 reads CASSDTSGQGAEQYF. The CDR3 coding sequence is TGTGCCAGCAGCGATACTTCGGGACAGGGGGCCGAGCAGTACTTC.

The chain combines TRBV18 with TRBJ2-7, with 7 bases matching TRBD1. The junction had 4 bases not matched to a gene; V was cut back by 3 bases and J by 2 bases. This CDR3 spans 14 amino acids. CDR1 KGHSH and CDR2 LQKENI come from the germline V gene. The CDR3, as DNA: TGTGCCAGCTCACCCGGGACAGAGCCCTACGAGCAGTACTTC. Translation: CASSPGTEPYEQYF.

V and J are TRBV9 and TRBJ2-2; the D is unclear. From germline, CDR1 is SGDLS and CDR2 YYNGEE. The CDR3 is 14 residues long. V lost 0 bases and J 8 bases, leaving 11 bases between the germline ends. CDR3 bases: TGTGCCAGCAGCGTAGGACCAAACGGGGGGGAGCTGTTTTTT. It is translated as CASSVGPNGGELFF.

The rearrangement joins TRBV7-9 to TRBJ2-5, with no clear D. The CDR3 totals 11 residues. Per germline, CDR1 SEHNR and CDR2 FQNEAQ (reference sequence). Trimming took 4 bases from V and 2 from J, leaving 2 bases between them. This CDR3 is CASSSQETQYF. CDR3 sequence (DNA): TGTGCCAGCAGCTCGCAAGAGACCCAGTACTTC.

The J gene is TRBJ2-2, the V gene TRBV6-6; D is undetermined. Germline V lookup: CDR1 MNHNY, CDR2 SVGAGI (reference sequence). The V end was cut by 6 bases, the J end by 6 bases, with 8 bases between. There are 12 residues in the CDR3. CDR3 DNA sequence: TGTGCCAGCAGGCCTCCCCCCGGGGAGCTGTTTTTT. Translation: CASRPPPGELFF.

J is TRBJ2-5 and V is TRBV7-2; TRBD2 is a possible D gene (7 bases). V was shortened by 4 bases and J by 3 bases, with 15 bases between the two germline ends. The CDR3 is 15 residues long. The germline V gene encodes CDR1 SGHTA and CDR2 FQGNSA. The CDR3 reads CASSYAGAQEETQYF. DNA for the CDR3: TGTGCCAGCAGCTACGCGGGGGCGCAGGAAGAGACCCAGTACTTC.

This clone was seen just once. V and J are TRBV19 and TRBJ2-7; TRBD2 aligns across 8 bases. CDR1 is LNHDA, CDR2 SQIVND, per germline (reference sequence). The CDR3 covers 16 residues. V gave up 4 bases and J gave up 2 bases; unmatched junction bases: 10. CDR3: CASSRTGGTGPYEQYF. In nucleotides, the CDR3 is TGTGCCAGTAGTAGAACGGGAGGGACCGGGCCCTACGAGCAGTACTTC.

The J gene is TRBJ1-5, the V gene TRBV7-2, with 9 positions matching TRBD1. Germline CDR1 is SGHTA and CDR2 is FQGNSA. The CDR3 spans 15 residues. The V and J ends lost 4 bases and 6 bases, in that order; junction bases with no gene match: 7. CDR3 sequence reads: CASSSGTGHSQPQHF. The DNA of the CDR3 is TGTGCCAGCAGCTCTGGGACAGGGCATAGTCAGCCCCAGCATTTT.

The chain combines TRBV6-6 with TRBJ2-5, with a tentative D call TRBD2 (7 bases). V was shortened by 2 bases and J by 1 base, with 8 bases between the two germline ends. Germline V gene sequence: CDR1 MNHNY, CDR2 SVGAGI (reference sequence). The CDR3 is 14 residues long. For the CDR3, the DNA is TGTGCCAGCAGTTACGGGGGGGCCCAAGAGACCCAGTACTTC. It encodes CASSYGGAQETQYF.

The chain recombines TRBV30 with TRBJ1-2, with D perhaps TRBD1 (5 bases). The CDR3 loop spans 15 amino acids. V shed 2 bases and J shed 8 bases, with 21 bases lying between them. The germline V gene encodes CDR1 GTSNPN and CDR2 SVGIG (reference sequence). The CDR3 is CAWSSQGAEMKGYTF. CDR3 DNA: TGTGCCTGGAGTTCGCAAGGGGCTGAAATGAAGGGCTACACCTTC.